The 13 T cell receptor beta chains presented below share a single source sample, sequenced in a study of shared clonotypes between healthy human individuals. The assay was immunoSEQ multiplex PCR, and TCRdb's table has in-frame clones only and misses some. The top ten clones hold approximately 1.5% of a sample with 950,000 to 1,300,000 clones, 70% to 80% of them seen once. Sequencing was carried out using memory CD4+ T cells sorted from blood. Subset meaning: CD45RA-negative fraction. The receptors were sampled from a man younger than 30 in good health.

V gene TRBV5-1 combines with J gene TRBJ1-6; TRBD1 matches at 7 bases. From germline, CDR1 is SGHRS and CDR2 YFSETQ. The CDR3 is 14 amino acids. The ends lost 6 bases at V and 6 bases at J; junction bases unmatched: 6. The CDR3 DNA follows: TGCGCCAGCACTCAGGGACAGCTTAATTCACCCCTCCACTTT. Translating gives CASTQGQLNSPLHF.

The chain uses TRBV30 and TRBJ1-6, with D possibly being TRBD1 (5 bases). This CDR3 region has 14 residues. Per germline, CDR1 GTSNPN and CDR2 SVGIG (reference sequence). The V and J ends lost 7 bases and 7 bases respectively, with 17 bases between them. The CDR3 protein is CALTEGMPNSPLHF. CDR3 in DNA: TGTGCCTTGACAGAGGGGATGCCAAATTCACCCCTCCACTTT.

V and J are TRBV4-1 and TRBJ2-2; 8 nucleotides align to TRBD1. V shed 0 bases, J shed 4 bases, and the junction held 4 bases outside the gene matches. Germline V gives CDR1 MGHRA, CDR2 YSYEKL. The CDR3 has 16 amino acids. This CDR3 is CASSQEQGASTGELFF. CDR3 coding DNA: TGCGCCAGCAGCCAAGAGCAGGGGGCCTCCACCGGGGAGCTGTTTTTT.

The V and J genes are TRBV5-6 and TRBJ2-1; D remains unclear. Germline lookup yields CDR1 SGHDT and CDR2 YYEEEE. With 4 bases removed from V and 1 base from J, the gap between germline ends came to 12 bases. CDR3 length equals 15 residues. In DNA form, the CDR3 reads TGTGCCAGCAGCCCCAGTAGGGTATCCTACAATGAGCAGTTCTTC. Its protein is CASSPSRVSYNEQFF.

The chain links TRBV28 to TRBJ1-2; D unclear. Per the germline V gene, CDR1 is MDHEN and CDR2 is SYDVKM. The CDR3 is made up of 15 amino acids. V was pared by 6 bases and J by 2 bases, with 16 bases between. CDR3 sequence: CASRLNIPGNYGYTF. As DNA, the CDR3 is TGTGCCAGCAGGCTCAATATCCCTGGGAACTATGGCTACACCTTC.

This CDR3 is CASSHDLGPGNTIYF. The CDR3 DNA is TGTGCCAGCAGCCATGACCTGGGTCCCGGAAACACCATATATTTT. The J gene is TRBJ1-3, the V gene TRBV4-2; no firm D call. The V gene's germline CDR1 is LGHNA and CDR2 YNFKEQ. V lost 3 bases and J 4 bases, leaving 13 bases between the germline ends. This CDR3 has 15 residues.

The rearrangement links TRBV11-2 to TRBJ2-7; no firm D call. V lost 0 bases, J lost 9 bases, and 12 bases lay in between. The germline gives CDR1 SGHAT, CDR2 FQNNGV. The CDR3 has 13 residues. CDR3 bases: TGTGCCAGCAGCTTAGAAACCCCTGTGGGGCAGTACTTC. It translates to CASSLETPVGQYF.

The chain employs TRBV4-1 and TRBJ1-6; possibly TRBD1 for D (6 bases). The CDR3 consists of 16 residues. Deletions cut 2 bases from V and 7 bases from J, with 15 bases between. Germline CDR1 reads MGHRA; CDR2 reads YSYEKL. DNA for the CDR3: TGCGCCAGCAGCCAACTAGTAGGACAGCAAAATTCACCCCTCCACTTT. Amino acids: CASSQLVGQQNSPLHF.

The table lists this clone with a few counts. CDR3 sequence reads: CASSPGAVTSYEQYF. For the CDR3, the DNA is TGTGCCAGCAGCCCTGGGGCAGTGACGAGCTACGAGCAGTACTTC. The chain carries TRBV28 and TRBJ2-7, with D possibly being TRBD1 (5 bases). Per germline, CDR1 MDHEN and CDR2 SYDVKM. V was trimmed by 6 bases and J by 3 bases, leaving 18 bases between them. This CDR3 has 15 amino acids. The full variable domain, in which reference TRBV28 and TRBJ2-7 provide the parts outside the CDR3, is DVKVTQSSRYLVKRTGEKVFLECVQDMDHENMFWYRQDPGLGLRLIYFSYDVKMKEKGDIPEGYSVSREKKERFSLILESASTNQTSMYLCASSPGAVTSYEQYFGPGTRLTVT.

The chain uses TRBV30 and TRBJ1-4; maybe TRBD1 (6 bases). The V and J ends lost 1 base and 6 bases respectively, with 15 bases between them. Germline assignment: CDR1 GTSNPN and CDR2 SVGIG (reference sequence). CDR3 length: 15 residues. CDR3 in DNA: TGTGCCTGGAGTGCTCGTACAGGGAGCCATGAAAAACTGTTTTTT. Translated, it gives CAWSARTGSHEKLFF.

The V gene is TRBV6-6, the J gene TRBJ2-2; D ambiguous. V lost 10 bases, J lost 3 bases, and 12 bases lay in between. The CDR3 is 13 amino acids. Germline assignment: CDR1 MNHNY and CDR2 SVGAGI (reference sequence). In DNA form, the CDR3 reads TGTGCCACCAAACCTAGGGACACCGGGGAGCTGTTTTTT. Protein: CATKPRDTGELFF.

The chain is built from TRBV25-1 and TRBJ1-2; D ambiguous. V dropped 7 bases and J dropped 6 bases, with 15 bases sitting between them. This CDR3 comprises 13 residues. Germline V gene lookup returns CDR1 MGHDK and CDR2 SYGVNS. CDR3 residues: CASMGFSPDGYTF. In DNA form, the CDR3 reads TGTGCCAGCATGGGGTTTTCACCGGATGGCTACACCTTC.

The rearrangement links TRBV9 to TRBJ2-3; 7 bases match TRBD2. This CDR3 is built from 14 residues. CDR1 SGDLS and CDR2 YYNGEE come from the germline V gene. Trimming took 0 bases from V and 5 from J; bases not matched to a gene: 3. This CDR3 is CASSVGPSGDTQYF. The CDR3 DNA reads TGTGCCAGCAGCGTAGGCCCTAGCGGAGATACGCAGTATTTT.